These 26 T cell receptor beta chains were sequenced from one sample in a study of T cell changes during pregnancy in multiple sclerosis. Clones were sequenced by immunoSEQ multiplex PCR, and TCRdb holds only the in-frame ones, with some missing. The sample lists approximately 36,000 clones, around 93% seen once, with roughly 0.4% in the top ten. Source: CD4+ T cells from peripheral blood mononuclear cells, taken in the first trimester of pregnancy. Source of these receptors: a female donor with multiple sclerosis, enrolled in a pregnancy study.

The chain recombines TRBV27 with TRBJ2-3, with D unresolved. Trimming shortened V by 2 bases and J by 3 bases, and 6 bases separated the two germline ends. The CDR3 consists of 13 residues. CDR1 and CDR2 from the germline V gene are MNHEY and SMNVEV (reference sequence). CDR3 nucleotides: TGTGCCAGCAGTTTAATACGGACAGATACGCAGTATTTT. Amino acid sequence: CASSLIRTDTQYF.

This clone was observed once. This chain joins TRBV6-5 and TRBJ1-4; unclear D gene. This CDR3 has 15 amino acids. Trimming cost V 2 bases and J 8 bases, with 15 bases left between them. Germline assignment: CDR1 MNHEY and CDR2 SVGAGI. CDR3 bases: TGTGCCAGCAGTTACCGCGGACTGGCGGGCGAAAAACTGTTTTTT. This sequence encodes CASSYRGLAGEKLFF.

The rearrangement links TRBV15 to TRBJ2-1, with TRBD2 matching 8 bases. The germline V gene encodes CDR1 LNHNV and CDR2 YYDKDF (reference sequence). The ends lost 4 bases at V and 6 bases at J; junction bases unmatched: 5. This CDR3 contains 14 residues. The CDR3 DNA follows: TGTGCCACCAGCAAGCGGGAGAGGGGCAATGAGCAGTTCTTC. Translating it yields CATSKRERGNEQFF.

The chain uses TRBV18 and TRBJ2-7; TRBD1 agrees at 7 bases. CDR1 is KGHSH, CDR2 LQKENI, per germline. The CDR3 is 14 amino acids. V dropped 3 bases and J dropped 2; count of bases not matched to a gene: 4. This CDR3 is CASSPLGTAYEQYF. CDR3 sequence (DNA): TGTGCCAGCTCACCGTTGGGGACAGCCTACGAGCAGTACTTC.

The chain joins TRBV14 to TRBJ1-1, with a tentative D call TRBD1 (6 bases). Germline V CDR1 and CDR2: SGHDN, FVKESK. V dropped 4 bases and J dropped 1 base, with 16 bases sitting between them. This CDR3 is built from 16 residues. Written as DNA, the CDR3 is TGTGCCAGCAGCCTTATTAGGGGGAGAGGGAACACTGAAGCTTTCTTT. This gives the protein CASSLIRGRGNTEAFF.

V usage is TRBV30 and J usage is TRBJ2-5, with TRBD2 matching 13 bases. J was trimmed by 2 bases and V by 3 bases; bases with no gene match: 3. Germline loops: CDR1 GTSNPN, CDR2 SVGIG (reference sequence). The length of the CDR3 is 15 residues. Written as DNA, the CDR3 is TGTGCCTGGAGGCGGGGACTAGCGGGACAAGAGACCCAGTACTTC. As protein: CAWRRGLAGQETQYF.

This chain connects TRBV7-9 to TRBJ2-1; 7 bases are a match to TRBD2. V lost 4 bases and J lost 2; bases outside the gene matches: 8. The CDR3 spans 16 residues. The germline gives CDR1 SEHNR, CDR2 FQNEAQ (reference sequence). The CDR3 bases are TGTGCCAGCAGCTCCGAGCGGGGAAGGGCCTACAATGAGCAGTTCTTC. Its protein product is CASSSERGRAYNEQFF.

The CDR3 DNA reads TGTGCCAGCAGCCGCGGTGGGCGGGGACCCACAGATACGCAGTATTTT. Protein product: CASSRGGRGPTDTQYF. V usage is TRBV7-9 and J usage is TRBJ2-3; possibly TRBD2 for D (6 bases). CDR3 size: 16 residues. Trimming took 5 bases from V and 2 from J, leaving 17 bases between them. The germline CDR1 and CDR2 sequences are SEHNR and FQNEAQ (reference sequence).

V is TRBV30 and J is TRBJ2-5, with D unclear. Germline assignment: CDR1 GTSNPN and CDR2 SVGIG (reference sequence). The CDR3 length is 13 residues. The ends were cut back, 0 bases at V and 5 bases at J, with 10 bases in the middle. This CDR3 reads CAWSVAARETQYF. As DNA, the CDR3 is TGTGCCTGGAGTGTGGCAGCGCGTGAGACCCAGTACTTC.

This clone appeared a single time. Without the conserved terminal phenylalanine or tryptophan, this CDR3 likely stems from a read error. Because the CDR3's place on the DNA is in doubt, the DNA is left out and the CDR3 is given as listed by TCRdb. The chain employs TRBV5-3 and TRBJ2-4; TRBD1, the D gene given by the table, was not confirmed from the DNA. TRBV5-3 is an ORF, with its function uncertain. The CDR3 sequence runs 17 residues, both termini included. The CDR3 spells CARIQSGQLFVDSLRSS.

The chain uses TRBV7-2 and TRBJ2-2; D remains ambiguous. Trimming removed 0 bases at V and 1 base at J, with 3 bases between. The germline V gene has CDR1 SGHTA and CDR2 FQGNSA. The CDR3 spans 14 residues. Here the CDR3 reads CASSLAKNTGELFF. DNA of the CDR3: TGTGCCAGCAGCTTAGCCAAGAACACCGGGGAGCTGTTTTTT.

V gene TRBV30 combines with J gene TRBJ2-7; TRBD1 might be the D (6 bases). With 3 bases removed from V and 1 base from J, the gap between germline ends came to 13 bases. The CDR3 has 14 amino acids. The germline V gene has CDR1 GTSNPN and CDR2 SVGIG (reference sequence). CDR3 coding DNA: TGTGCCTGGAGGGGGGCCCCAACTTCCTACGAGCAGTACTTC. Its protein is CAWRGAPTSYEQYF.

This chain's CDR3 is CASSVSPGDTGELFF. The CDR3 DNA follows: TGTGCCAGCAGCGTAAGCCCAGGGGACACCGGGGAGCTGTTTTTT. The V gene is TRBV9, the J gene TRBJ2-2; a weak D match, TRBD1 (6 bases). The CDR3 has 15 amino acids. V lost 1 base and J 3 bases, leaving 10 bases between the germline ends. Germline V gene data show CDR1 as SGDLS and CDR2 as YYNGEE.

This chain links TRBV6-1 with TRBJ1-1; D call uncertain. The CDR3 is 13 residues long. Germline V gene data show CDR1 as MNHNS and CDR2 as SASEGT. The V gene lost 4 bases and the J gene lost 4 bases, with 10 bases spanning the gap. The CDR3 reads CASSVHPGTEAFF. Here the CDR3 DNA reads TGTGCCAGCAGTGTACACCCGGGCACTGAAGCTTTCTTT.

This sequence joins TRBV14 and TRBJ2-3; possible D gene TRBD2, 5 bases. CDR3 length: 15 amino acids. Germline CDR1 SGHDN, CDR2 FVKESK. The V end was cut by 4 bases, the J end by 0 bases, with 11 bases between. For the CDR3, the DNA is TGTGCCAGCAGCCCTAGGGCGGGTAGCACAGATACGCAGTATTTT. It codes for CASSPRAGSTDTQYF.

The chain employs TRBV6-1 and TRBJ1-2; weak D call: TRBD1 (5 bases). Germline CDR1 is MNHNS and CDR2 is SASEGT. Trimming stripped 6 bases from V and 7 bases from J, with 18 bases between. The CDR3 is made up of 14 amino acids. The CDR3 is CASSPGLGVVGYTF. The DNA for the CDR3 is TGTGCCAGCAGCCCCGGGTTAGGGGTGGTTGGCTACACCTTC.

This sequence joins TRBV9 and TRBJ2-1, with 7 bases fitting TRBD1. In germline, CDR1 is SGDLS, CDR2 YYNGEE. Germline trimming cut 0 bases from V and 8 bases from J; bases unmatched to any gene: 5. The CDR3 sequence is 14 residues long. CDR3 amino acids: CASSVGDRVYEQFF. The CDR3 bases are TGTGCCAGCAGCGTAGGTGACAGGGTCTATGAGCAGTTCTTC.

The rearrangement links TRBV27 to TRBJ2-7; TRBD2 agrees at 7 bases. Losses at the gene ends were 3 bases for V and 0 bases for J; bases not matched to a gene: 5. Germline CDR1 and CDR2: MNHEY and SMNVEV (reference sequence). This CDR3 has 15 residues. CDR3 DNA: TGTGCCAGCAGTTTTCTCTCGGGGGGCTCCTACGAGCAGTACTTC. It specifies CASSFLSGGSYEQYF.

The chain uses TRBV6-5 and TRBJ2-7; TRBD1 agrees at 10 bases. Trimming took 5 bases from V and 3 from J; bases not matched to a gene: 7. CDR1 and CDR2 (germline): MNHEY, SVGAGI. CDR3 length: 15 residues. CDR3 sequence: CASSRGGQGLYEQYF. In nucleotides, the CDR3 is TGTGCCAGCAGTAGGGGGGGACAGGGGCTCTACGAGCAGTACTTC.

By its share, this clone is medium-sized. The chain recombines TRBV7-6 with TRBJ2-1; the D gene is possibly TRBD2 (6 bases). The CDR3 has 16 amino acids. Trimming removed 2 bases from V and 6 bases from J, with 17 bases in between. Germline V gives CDR1 SGHVS, CDR2 FNYEAQ. CDR3 DNA: TGTGCCAGCAGCTTATTTGGACACCAGGGAGGCAATGAGCAGTTCTTC. As protein: CASSLFGHQGGNEQFF.

This clone was seen just once. The chain recombines TRBV7-3 with TRBJ1-2; D is possibly TRBD1 (5 bases). This CDR3 spans 12 amino acids. Germline CDR1 and CDR2: SGHTA and FQGTGA. V was shortened by 0 bases and J by 10 bases, with 9 bases between the two germline ends. The CDR3 DNA is TGTGCCAGCAGCTTAACAGGGGATACCTACACCTTC. This codes for CASSLTGDTYTF.

This rearrangement joins TRBV28 to TRBJ2-1; 8 bases line up with TRBD2. V was pared by 1 base and J by 10 bases, with 3 bases of the junction left unmatched. The CDR3 is 13 residues long. CDR1 and CDR2 from the germline V gene are MDHEN and SYDVKM. The CDR3 DNA is TGTGCCAGCAGTTTATCCGGGAGGGGGGAGCAGTTCTTC. Translation: CASSLSGRGEQFF.

This clone was recorded once. The rearrangement joins TRBV7-8 to TRBJ1-5; D uncertain. The germline V and J ends were trimmed by 1 base and 3 bases, with 13 bases remaining between them. The CDR3 runs to 16 residues. Looked up from germline, CDR1 is SGHVS and CDR2 is FQNEAQ. The CDR3 nucleotides read TGTGCCAGCAGCTTAGGAGGCGCTACCGCCAATCAGCCCCAGCATTTT. Translated, it gives CASSLGGATANQPQHF.

CDR3 residues: CASTPGGGAGNTIYF. CDR3 sequence (DNA): TGTGCCAGCACCCCGGGAGGGGGGGCCGGAAACACCATATATTTT. The genes are TRBV9 and TRBJ1-3; weak D call: TRBD1 (6 bases). The V gene lost 6 bases and the J gene lost 4 bases, with 17 bases spanning the gap. In germline, CDR1 is SGDLS, CDR2 YYNGEE. The length of the CDR3 is 15 residues.

This chain joins TRBV6-5 and TRBJ1-2; D might be TRBD1 (5 bases). Germline CDR1 MNHEY, CDR2 SVGAGI. The CDR3 sequence is 13 residues long. Trimming removed 0 bases at V and 10 bases at J, with 12 bases between. This chain's CDR3 is CASSYSTDLTYTF. CDR3 sequence (DNA): TGTGCCAGCAGTTACTCGACAGATCTTACCTACACCTTC.

The chain combines TRBV7-2 with TRBJ1-6; possible D gene TRBD1, 6 bases. This CDR3 contains 15 residues. The germline V gene has CDR1 SGHTA and CDR2 FQGNSA. The V end was cut by 5 bases, the J end by 10 bases, with 18 bases between. The CDR3 protein is CASSPSTGRVSPLHF. The CDR3, as DNA: TGTGCCAGCAGCCCGTCCACAGGGAGGGTCTCACCCCTCCACTTT.